The subject of this entry is one T cell receptor beta chain. Its antigen is undetermined. V shed 3 bases, J shed 7 bases, and the junction held 9 bases outside the gene matches. This CDR3 spans 14 amino acids. The germline CDR1 and CDR2 sequences are SEHNR and FQNEAQ (reference sequence). These data come from a study of OX40 agonist ivuxolimab in advanced cancers. Systemic immunosuppression or autoimmune disease history was grounds to exclude patients. Data came from immunoSEQ multiplex PCR; TCRdb stores just in-frame clones and leaves some out. In the table there are roughly 68,000 clones, roughly nine tenths of which are singletons. Overall study findings and caveats: CD4+ and CD8+ blood T cells expanded clonally by week 6 at 0.1 to 3.0 mg/kg. The antigens recognized by the expanded peripheral T cells, that is their antigen specificity, were not determined. The average count of expanded clones was higher among CD8+ T cells than among CD4+.

The sequence came from an adult with an advanced solid tumor such as melanoma, head and neck, liver or kidney cancer. The sequenced sample was CD4+ or CD8+ T cells sorted from blood, obtained in a trial of the OX40 agonist ivuxolimab. The rearrangement joins TRBV7-9 to TRBJ2-7; 7 bases are shared with TRBD1. DNA for the CDR3: TGTGCCAGCAGCTTCTCCGACAGGGTGGAGGAGCAGTACTTC. Its translation: CASSFSDRVEEQYF.